The TCR beta chain under discussion was sequenced for a study of T cell responses to AZD1222 COVID-19 vaccine. Study-wide results and limits: It was only after the peak T cell response that any repertoires were sampled. In the spike-specific TCR repertoire, nearly half reportedly target unmutated variant regions. Two doses of AZD1222 preceded a rise in Spike-specific TCR breadth and depth. Only five or six AZD1222 recipients tested seropositive at baseline.

Remarks on this clone: Its specificity is not known.

The repertoire was sequenced with immunoSEQ multiplex PCR; TCRdb's copy has only in-frame clones and lacks some. Among about 130,000 clones, around 90% were seen once, and the ten largest hold 1.5% to 2%. The specimen was peripheral blood, collected on day 0 of AZD1222 vaccination. The sequence came from an adult in good health.

Written as DNA, the CDR3 is TGCGCCAGCAGCCCGGACAGGGGGCACTCCTACAATGAGCAGTTCTTC. This translates into CASSPDRGHSYNEQFF. The chain employs TRBV5-1 and TRBJ2-1, with 11 bases lining up with TRBD1. CDR1 is SGHRS and CDR2 is YFSETQ in the germline V gene. The J segment lost 0 bases and the V segment lost 4 bases, leaving 3 bases of the junction unmatched. This CDR3 comprises 16 residues.